The T cell receptor (beta chain) under discussion was sequenced for a study of tumor-infiltrating lymphocytes in primary liver carcinoma. Study observations and caveats: The study found tumor-adjacent and tumor-blood pairs overlapped less than tumor region pairs.

About this clonotype: Its antigen is still unknown.

TCR beta cDNA came from about 500 ng total RNA, primed with a constant-region primer. A slightly modified ARM-PCR protocol with three nested multiplex PCR rounds produced these TCR beta libraries. TCRdb reprocessed the multiplex PCR reads with MiXCR, giving one entry per CDR3 protein. The sample shows 50,000 or so distinct CDR3 sequences, 60% to 80% of them seen only once. The tissue used was unsorted bulk material of about 19-34 mg. RNA and DNA were co-extracted from it with the AllPrep DNA/RNA mini kit. Those patients suffered from chronic HBV infection and were treatment-naive. Tumor regions sampled: superior, inferior, left, right poles, and centre. Material for sequencing was liver tumor tissue from sampling region 5. Subset given: tumor region T5, tumor centre. The receptor comes from a man in his forties with primary liver carcinoma and hepatitis B virus infection.

CDR3: CVIRLAGGNEQFF. Written as DNA, the CDR3 is TGTGTCATCAGGCTAGCGGGAGGCAATGAGCAGTTCTTC. The chain carries TRBV24-1 and TRBJ2-1; TRBD2 matches 11 bases. The CDR3 extends over 13 amino acids. CDR1 is KGHDR, CDR2 SFDVKD, per germline.